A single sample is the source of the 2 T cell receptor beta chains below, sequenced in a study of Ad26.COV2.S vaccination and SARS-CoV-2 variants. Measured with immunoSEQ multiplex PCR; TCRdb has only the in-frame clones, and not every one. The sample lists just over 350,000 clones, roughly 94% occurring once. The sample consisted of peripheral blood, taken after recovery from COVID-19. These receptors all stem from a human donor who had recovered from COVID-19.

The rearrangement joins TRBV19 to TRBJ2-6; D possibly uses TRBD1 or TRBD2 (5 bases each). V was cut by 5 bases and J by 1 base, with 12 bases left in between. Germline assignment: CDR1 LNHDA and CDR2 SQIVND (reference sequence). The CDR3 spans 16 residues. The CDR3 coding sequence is TGTGCCAGTAGTTGGCCAGGGACGTCTGGGGCCAACGTCCTGACTTTC. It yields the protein CASSWPGTSGANVLTF.

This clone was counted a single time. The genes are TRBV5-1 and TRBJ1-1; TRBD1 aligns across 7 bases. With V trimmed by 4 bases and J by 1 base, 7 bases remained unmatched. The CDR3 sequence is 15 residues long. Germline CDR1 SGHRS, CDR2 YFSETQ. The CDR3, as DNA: TGCGCCAGCAGCCAGGGGGGGCGGTCGAACACTGAAGCTTTCTTT. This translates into CASSQGGRSNTEAFF.